A selection of T cell receptor beta chains follows, all from one sample in a study of blood T cells in healthy people across ages. TCRdb redid the calling of the 5' RACE reads with MiXCR, one entry per CDR3 protein. The sample includes about 640,000 distinct CDR3 sequences, approximately 59% seen only once; the top ten take approximately 37%. Sequences were obtained from blood. All receptors come from a man aged 55 to 70 in good health. The CDR3 runs from the conserved cysteine through the conserved F or W. D genes are given only for firm matches. Only part of the rows carry a size: once, few, many, or a class if the clone is expanded.

J | D | size | V | DNA | CDR3
TRBJ2-3 | TRBD2 | many | TRBV20-1 | TGCAGTGCTAGCGGACTAGCGGGGGGGCTCTATACGCAGTATTTT | CSASGLAGGLYTQYF
TRBJ1-2 | TRBD1 | few | TRBV25-1 | TGTGCCAGCAGTCCGAGCGACAGGGGGAACTATGGCTACACCTTC | CASSPSDRGNYGYTF
TRBJ2-7 | TRBD2 | few | TRBV27 | TGTGCCAGCAGTTTATCGACCAGCGGGGGCTACCGCGAGCAGTACTTC | CASSLSTSGGYREQYF
TRBJ2-7 | TRBD1 | once | TRBV20-1 | TGCAGTGCTACAAAGGACAGGCCCTACGAGCAGTACTTC | CSATKDRPYEQYF
TRBJ2-2 | NA | few | TRBV7-8 | TGTGCCAGCAGCAGCACTCGACACCGGCGGACCGGGGAGCTGTTTTTT | CASSSTRHRRTGELFF
TRBJ2-3 | NA | NA | TRBV20-1 | TGCAGTGCTCGACAACCCTACCGCACAGATACGCAGTATTTT | CSARQPYRTDTQYF
TRBJ2-7 | TRBD1 | NA | TRBV10-3 | TGTGCCATCAGTGCTAAGACAGGGACCTACGAGCAGTACTTC | CAISAKTGTYEQYF
TRBJ2-1 | NA | NA | TRBV29-1 | TGCAGCGTTGAGAGAACGGGGCCTTACAATGAGCAGTTCTTC | CSVERTGPYNEQFF
TRBJ1-1 | NA | NA | TRBV11-2 | TGTGCCAGCAGCTTTTCTTCAGGGTACGGGAACACTGAAGCTTTCTTT | CASSFSSGYGNTEAFF
TRBJ1-1 | NA | NA | TRBV5-1 | TGCGCCAGCAGCTTGAGTAAGGTTCTGAACACTGAAGCTTTCTTT | CASSLSKVLNTEAFF
TRBJ1-2 | NA | few | TRBV7-2 | TGTGCCAGCAGCCCGGGACCCGGGTGGGGCTACACCTTC | CASSPGPGWGYTF
TRBJ2-1 | TRBD2 | NA | TRBV20-1 | TGCAGTGCTGTCGGGACTAGCGGGGGGGCGGGGGAGCAGTTCTTC | CSAVGTSGGAGEQFF
TRBJ2-7 | TRBD1 | NA | TRBV6-6 | TGTGCCAGCAGTTACCCTCCACCGGGACAGCATTACGAGCAGTACTTC | CASSYPPPGQHYEQYF
TRBJ2-1 | TRBD2 | NA | TRBV5-5 | TGTGCCAGCAGCTTAGTCGGGGGGTACGGCAATGAGCAGTTCTTC | CASSLVGGYGNEQFF
TRBJ1-2 | TRBD1 | NA | TRBV11-2 | TGTGCCAGCAGCCTATGGACAGGGGGAACTAACTATGGCTACACCTTC | CASSLWTGGTNYGYTF
TRBJ1-2 | NA | NA | TRBV6-6 | TGTGCCAGCAGTACCACGGGGGGCGGTAACTATGGCTACACCTTC | CASSTTGGGNYGYTF
TRBJ2-3 | NA | NA | TRBV29-1 | TGCAGCGTTGTGATGGCGGGGATTGGCACAGATACGCAGTATTTT | CSVVMAGIGTDTQYF
TRBJ2-3 | NA | NA | TRBV7-9 | TGTGCCAGCAGCTTAATCAGTGGCTTCGCAGATACGCAGTATTTT | CASSLISGFADTQYF
TRBJ2-3 | TRBD2 | few | TRBV6-1 | TGTGCCAGCAACCCGGGACTAGCTACAGATACGCAGTATTTT | CASNPGLATDTQYF
TRBJ2-5 | NA | NA | TRBV25-1 | TGTGCCAGCAGTGACGCCCATTGGGAGACCCAGTACTTC | CASSDAHWETQYF
TRBJ2-4 | NA | NA | TRBV12-3/TRBV12-4 | TGTGCCAGCAGTTTATCGTTGACAGAAAACATTCAGTACTTC | CASSLSLTENIQYF
TRBJ2-2 | NA | NA | TRBV7-2 | TGTGCTATCGGGACGGACCTAACCGGGGAGCTGTTTTTT | CAIGTDLTGELFF
TRBJ2-1 | TRBD1 | NA | TRBV25-1 | TGTGCCACAACACCAGGGGGCCCCTACAATGAGCAGTTCTTC | CATTPGGPYNEQFF
TRBJ2-5 | TRBD2 | NA | TRBV5-1 | TGCGCCAGCAGCTTTGGGACTAAGCAAGAGACCCAGTACTTC | CASSFGTKQETQYF
TRBJ1-2 | NA | NA | TRBV4-1 | TGCGCCAGCAGCCAATCGACGGGGGGCTATGGCTACACCTTC | CASSQSTGGYGYTF
TRBJ1-2 | TRBD1 | many | TRBV6-1 | TGTGCCAGCAGTCGACAGGGATATGGCTACACCTTC | CASSRQGYGYTF
TRBJ2-4 | TRBD1 | NA | TRBV12-3/TRBV12-4 | TGTGCCAGCAGAATGTCAGGGGGCGCCAAAAACATTCAGTACTTC | CASRMSGGAKNIQYF
TRBJ1-2 | NA | NA | TRBV24-1 | TGTGCCACCAGCCAAGATTCATATGGCTACACCTTC | CATSQDSYGYTF
TRBJ2-1 | TRBD2 | NA | TRBV27 | TGTGCCAGCAGTTACCGACCGGGACTAGGGGGTGAGAATGAGCAGTTCTTC | CASSYRPGLGGENEQFF
TRBJ2-3 | NA | NA | TRBV6-5 | TGTGCCAGCAGCATCCAGGGTCAGTCGGGAGATACGCAGTATTTT | CASSIQGQSGDTQYF
TRBJ2-7 | NA | NA | TRBV15 | TGTGCCACCAGCAGAGCCCAGGGTCCCTACGAGCAGTACTTC | CATSRAQGPYEQYF
TRBJ2-6 | NA | NA | TRBV14 | TGTGCCAGCAGCCAAGCCCACTCTGGGGCCAGCGTCCTGACTTTC | CASSQAHSGASVLTF
TRBJ2-6 | TRBD1 | NA | TRBV5-1 | TGCGCCAGCAGCTTGACACTACAGGGGGCTGGGGCCAACGTCCTGACTTTC | CASSLTLQGAGANVLTF
TRBJ2-1 | NA | NA | TRBV25-1 | TGTGCCAGCAGTGGTCCCAGAGGGGATCGGAATGAGCAGTTCTTC | CASSGPRGDRNEQFF
TRBJ2-3 | NA | NA | TRBV29-1 | TGCAGCGCCCCCGGCCCGAGGGCAGATACGCAGTATTTT | CSAPGPRADTQYF
TRBJ2-1 | TRBD2 | NA | TRBV7-8 | TGTGCCAGCAGCCCCCCATATCCGGGGGGTACAAATGAGCAGTTCTTC | CASSPPYPGGTNEQFF
TRBJ2-7 | NA | few | TRBV10-3 | TGTGCCATCAGTGAGTACGGTCCACAGAACGAGCAGTACTTC | CAISEYGPQNEQYF
TRBJ2-1 | TRBD1 | NA | TRBV5-1 | TGCGCCAGCAGTCCCGGGACAGGGGGCGGGAATGAGCAGTTCTTC | CASSPGTGGGNEQFF
TRBJ2-5 | TRBD2 | NA | TRBV20-1 | TGCAGTGCTCTCCGGCCAGCGGGGGGATACAATGAGCAGTACTTC | CSALRPAGGYNEQYF
TRBJ1-5 | NA | NA | TRBV3-1 | TGTGCCAGCAGCCAAGACAGGGTGAGCAATCAGCCCCAGCATTTT | CASSQDRVSNQPQHF
TRBJ2-1 | NA | NA | TRBV4-2 | TGTGCCAGCAGCCAACCAATAGGGGGTCTAACCTCCTACAATGAGCAGTTCTTC | CASSQPIGGLTSYNEQFF
TRBJ1-6 | NA | NA | TRBV15 | TGTGCCACCAGCAGAGATCCCTACAAGAATTCACCCCTCCACTTT | CATSRDPYKNSPLHF
TRBJ2-1 | NA | once | TRBV4-1 | TGCGCCAGCAGCCAAGATCTTGGGGTTTTCTCCTACAATGAGCAGTTCTTC | CASSQDLGVFSYNEQFF
TRBJ1-2 | NA | few | TRBV2 | TGTGCCAGCAAGGAACAGGAAATCTATGGCTACACCTTC | CASKEQEIYGYTF
TRBJ1-4 | NA | once | TRBV2 | TGTGCCAGCAGGGGGGGGACAACTAATGAAAAACTGTTTTTT | CASRGGTTNEKLFF
TRBJ1-6 | NA | NA | TRBV7-9 | TGTGCCAGCAGCCTTCAACGGGCGCATAATTCACCCCTCCACTTT | CASSLQRAHNSPLHF
TRBJ2-7 | TRBD1 | once | TRBV29-1 | TGCAGCGTTGAGGTGGGACAGGGCATCTACGAGCAGTACTTC | CSVEVGQGIYEQYF
TRBJ1-2 | NA | few | TRBV20-1 | TGCAGTGCTAGAGTTTTGGTCTATGGCTACACCTTC | CSARVLVYGYTF
TRBJ2-7 | NA | few | TRBV9 | TGTGCCAGCAGCGCGGTGGTGGAGGGCGAGCAGTACTTC | CASSAVVEGEQYF
TRBJ1-2 | NA | few | TRBV10-3 | TGTGCCATCAGTGCACAGGTTAACTATGGCTACACCTTC | CAISAQVNYGYTF
TRBJ2-3 | TRBD2 | NA | TRBV7-2 | TGTGCCAGCAGCCCGGGGACTAGCGGGGGCGGGGATACGCAGTATTTT | CASSPGTSGGGDTQYF
TRBJ2-7 | NA | NA | TRBV29-1 | TGCAGCGTTCGAATCCCGGGAGCGGGCGAGCAGTACTTC | CSVRIPGAGEQYF
TRBJ2-5 | TRBD2 | NA | TRBV20-1 | TGCAGTGCTCGCGGGGGCGGGGGGTACGGGGAGACCCAGTACTTC | CSARGGGGYGETQYF
TRBJ2-6 | NA | few | TRBV7-9 | TGTGCCAGCAGCTTAGGCAGGGCGGCCGCCAACGTCCTGACTTTC | CASSLGRAAANVLTF